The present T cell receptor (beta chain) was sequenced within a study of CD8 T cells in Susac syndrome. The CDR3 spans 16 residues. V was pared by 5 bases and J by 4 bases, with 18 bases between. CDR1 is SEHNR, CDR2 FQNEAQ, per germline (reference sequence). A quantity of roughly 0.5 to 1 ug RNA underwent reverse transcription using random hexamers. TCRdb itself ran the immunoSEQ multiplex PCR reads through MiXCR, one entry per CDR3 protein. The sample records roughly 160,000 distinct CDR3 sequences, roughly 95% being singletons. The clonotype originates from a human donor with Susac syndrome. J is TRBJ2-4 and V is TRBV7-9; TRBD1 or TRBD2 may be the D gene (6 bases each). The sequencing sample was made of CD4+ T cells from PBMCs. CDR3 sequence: CASSLPGGHLKNIQYF. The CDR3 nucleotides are TGTGCCAGCAGCCTACCCGGGGGACACCTAAAAAACATTCAGTACTTC.